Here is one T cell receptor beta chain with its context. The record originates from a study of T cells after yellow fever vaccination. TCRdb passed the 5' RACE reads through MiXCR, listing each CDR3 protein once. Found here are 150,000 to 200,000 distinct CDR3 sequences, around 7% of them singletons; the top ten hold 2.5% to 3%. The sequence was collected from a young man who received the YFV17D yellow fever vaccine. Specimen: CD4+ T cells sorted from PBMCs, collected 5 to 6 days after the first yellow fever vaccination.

This CDR3 is CASSLASETRNEQFF. DNA for the CDR3: TGTGCCAGCAGCTTGGCCTCGGAGACCAGAAATGAGCAGTTCTTC. This chain uses TRBV11-3 with TRBJ2-1; no reliable D call. Germline V gene data show CDR1 as SGHNT and CDR2 as YENEEA. V was cut by 3 bases and J by 7 bases, with 16 bases left in between. CDR3 length equals 15 residues.